The 20 T cell receptor beta chains listed next were all sequenced from one sample in a study of beta chain features in type 1 diabetes. Since all of the isolated RNA was reverse transcribed, expressed TCRB transcripts were what got sequenced. Generated by immunoSEQ multiplex PCR, the TCRdb table keeps only in-frame clones and is missing some. The repertoire includes some 140,000 clones, 7% to 10% of them detected once, and about 0.68% sits in the top ten. Sequenced: central memory CD4+ T cells from blood. The receptors come from a young man in good health.

The V and J genes are TRBV29-1 and TRBJ2-2; TRBD1 might be the D (6 bases). The ends were cut back, 3 bases at V and 5 bases at J, with 10 bases in the middle. This CDR3 is built from 13 residues. In germline, CDR1 is SQVTM, CDR2 ANQGSEA. The CDR3 sequence is CSVDTGKTGELFF. The CDR3 DNA follows: TGCAGCGTTGATACAGGGAAAACCGGGGAGCTGTTTTTT.

This clone has a handful of counts. The J gene is TRBJ2-1, the V gene TRBV4-3, with TRBD1 matching over 7 bases. V dropped 0 bases and J dropped 6; count of bases not matched to a gene: 11. The CDR3 runs 17 residues. CDR1 and CDR2 (germline): LGHNA, YSLEER. CDR3 sequence: CASSQDPTGAVGNEQFF. CDR3 nucleotides: TGCGCCAGCAGCCAAGATCCTACAGGGGCGGTGGGCAATGAGCAGTTCTTC.

This clone was observed a handful of times. V is TRBV11-2 and J is TRBJ2-2; D unclear. CDR1 and CDR2 (germline): SGHAT, FQNNGV. This CDR3 has 15 residues. Trimming shortened V by 2 bases and J by 0 bases, and 7 bases separated the two germline ends. Here the CDR3 reads CASSLNPTNTGELFF. The CDR3 DNA reads TGTGCCAGCAGCTTAAACCCTACGAACACCGGGGAGCTGTTTTTT.

This clone was detected ten times or more. This chain links TRBV4-1 with TRBJ2-1, with 7 bases fitting TRBD2. Germline CDR1 reads MGHRA; CDR2 reads YSYEKL. The trim removed 3 bases at V and 5 bases at J, leaving 7 bases unmatched. This CDR3 is 15 amino acids long. The CDR3 bases are TGCGCCAGCAGCCAGGGCCGGGACTACGACAATGAGCAGTTCTTC. This gives the protein CASSQGRDYDNEQFF.

The chain combines TRBV14 with TRBJ2-1; a weak D match, TRBD1 (7 bases). This CDR3 has 16 amino acids. The V end lost 0 bases, the J end lost 3 bases, and 12 bases lay between the germline ends. Germline V gives CDR1 SGHDN, CDR2 FVKESK. CDR3 in DNA: TGTGCCAGCAGCCAAGACGGGGGACAGTTCTACAATGAGCAGTTCTTC. This gives the protein CASSQDGGQFYNEQFF.

The rearrangement uses TRBV6-5 and TRBJ2-7; 8 bases agree with TRBD1. This CDR3 region has 14 residues. J was trimmed by 4 bases and V by 7 bases; bases with no gene match: 9. The germline V gene has CDR1 MNHEY and CDR2 SVGAGI. The CDR3 nucleotides read TGTGCCAGCAAATTGGGGACAGGAGATTACGAGCAGTACTTC. As protein: CASKLGTGDYEQYF.

The chain joins TRBV5-1 to TRBJ2-7, with 12 nucleotides matching TRBD2. Germline loops: CDR1 SGHRS, CDR2 YFSETQ. The CDR3 is 16 residues long. The junction had 4 bases not matched to a gene; V was cut back by 0 bases and J by 3 bases. CDR3 sequence reads: CASSLGLAGAIYEQYF. In DNA form, the CDR3 reads TGCGCCAGCAGCTTGGGACTAGCGGGGGCCATCTACGAGCAGTACTTC.

V is TRBV4-1 and J is TRBJ2-1, with TRBD2 matching 10 bases. After removal of 1 base from V and 4 bases from J, the junction contained 4 bases not matched to a gene. Germline CDR1 is MGHRA and CDR2 is YSYEKL. The CDR3 has 16 amino acids. CDR3 protein: CASSQAGTSAYNEQFF. The CDR3, as DNA: TGCGCCAGCAGCCAAGCAGGGACTAGCGCATACAATGAGCAGTTCTTC.

This clone occurred a few times. This chain uses TRBV7-9 with TRBJ2-2, with no clear D. V dropped 1 base and J dropped 9 bases, with 3 bases sitting between them. CDR1 is SEHNR, CDR2 FQNEAQ, per germline (reference sequence). The CDR3 has 11 residues. The CDR3 region is CASSLDRELFF. DNA of the CDR3: TGTGCCAGCAGCTTAGATAGGGAGCTGTTTTTT.

The sample holds a few counts of this clone. The CDR3 protein is CASRNPGIPPLHF. Written as DNA, the CDR3 is TGTGCCAGCAGGAATCCAGGGATTCCACCCCTCCACTTT. This sequence joins TRBV6-5 and TRBJ1-6; weak D call: TRBD1 (5 bases). V lost 6 bases and J 11 bases, leaving 14 bases between the germline ends. Per the germline V gene, CDR1 is MNHEY and CDR2 is SVGAGI. CDR3 length: 13 residues.

This clone has only a few counts. Here the CDR3 DNA reads TGTGCCAGCAGCCTCCGGACAGGGTATAGCAATCAGCCCCAGCATTTT. It codes for CASSLRTGYSNQPQHF. V and J are TRBV7-2 and TRBJ1-5; 8 positions match TRBD1. The CDR3 runs 16 residues. CDR1 is SGHTA and CDR2 is FQGNSA in the germline V gene. Trimming removed 5 bases from V and 0 bases from J; junction bases left unmatched: 6.

The V gene is TRBV7-2, the J gene TRBJ2-1, with D perhaps TRBD1 (5 bases). From germline, CDR1 is SGHTA and CDR2 FQGNSA. Between the trimmed V and J ends, which lost 5 bases and 4 bases, there was a span of 12 bases. The CDR3 loop spans 14 amino acids. Written as DNA, the CDR3 is TGTGCCAGCAGCCCAGGGTTAGAATACAATGAGCAGTTCTTC. It yields the protein CASSPGLEYNEQFF.

The chain uses TRBV6-5 and TRBJ2-7; possible D gene TRBD1, 5 bases. The V end lost 0 bases, the J end lost 6 bases, and 15 bases lay between the germline ends. Per the germline V gene, CDR1 is MNHEY and CDR2 is SVGAGI. The CDR3 sequence is 15 residues long. The CDR3 spells CASSYSSGPLLEQYF. CDR3 nucleotide sequence: TGTGCCAGCAGTTACTCTTCAGGGCCGCTCCTCGAGCAGTACTTC.

This clone was picked up a small number of times. V usage is TRBV7-3 and J usage is TRBJ1-2; maybe TRBD1 (6 bases). Per the germline V gene, CDR1 is SGHTA and CDR2 is FQGTGA. The ends were cut back, 5 bases at V and 4 bases at J, with 17 bases in the middle. CDR3 size: 15 residues. In nucleotides, the CDR3 is TGTGCCAGCAGCCCCGTTGACAGGCCCAGCTATGGCTACACCTTC. Residues: CASSPVDRPSYGYTF.

This clone came up a few times. The CDR3 spells CASSPLAGGTDTQYF. The CDR3 bases are TGTGCCAGCAGCCCGCTAGCGGGGGGCACAGATACGCAGTATTTT. The rearrangement uses TRBV7-7 and TRBJ2-3; 10 nucleotides line up with TRBD2. Per germline, CDR1 SSHAT and CDR2 FNYEAQ (reference sequence). The CDR3 loop spans 15 amino acids. V shed 5 bases and J 1 base; nucleotides not matched to a gene: 3.

V is TRBV28 and J is TRBJ1-4; 12 bases are shared with TRBD1. The CDR3 totals 18 residues. Per the germline V gene, CDR1 is MDHEN and CDR2 is SYDVKM. Trimming cost V 5 bases and J 8 bases; bases outside gene matches: 15. The CDR3 reads CASSPTGTGGFRSEKLFF. The CDR3 DNA reads TGTGCCAGCAGTCCGACCGGGACAGGGGGCTTCCGTTCCGAAAAACTGTTTTTT.

The rearrangement joins TRBV2 to TRBJ1-1; D may be TRBD1 (5 bases). CDR1 and CDR2 (germline): SNHLY, FYNNEI. Trimming left V 7 bases short and J 0 bases short, with 9 bases between. The CDR3 runs 13 residues. This chain's CDR3 is CASKTELNTEAFF. The CDR3 nucleotides read TGTGCCAGCAAGACAGAATTGAACACTGAAGCTTTCTTT.

V is TRBV5-1 and J is TRBJ2-2, with D maybe TRBD1 (5 bases). Looked up from germline, CDR1 is SGHRS and CDR2 is YFSETQ. This CDR3 is 15 amino acids long. V gave up 0 bases and J gave up 6 bases, with 12 bases separating them. This CDR3 reads CASSLAQGNPGELFF. The CDR3 DNA follows: TGCGCCAGCAGCTTGGCCCAGGGTAACCCCGGGGAGCTGTTTTTT.

This clone has just a few counts. The rearrangement uses TRBV5-4 and TRBJ2-1, with TRBD2 matching over 8 bases. The V gene's germline CDR1 is SGHNT and CDR2 YYREEE (reference sequence). V trimming: 5 bases; J trimming: 7 bases; junction bases outside the gene matches: 8. This CDR3 is built from 14 residues. The chain's CDR3 is CASRPAGGKNEQFF. DNA of the CDR3: TGTGCCAGCAGACCGGCGGGGGGTAAGAATGAGCAGTTCTTC.

This clone was seen a handful of times. V gene TRBV5-1 combines with J gene TRBJ1-4; 7 bases map to TRBD1. Per germline, CDR1 SGHRS and CDR2 YFSETQ. The CDR3 has 15 residues. The ends lost 0 bases at V and 4 bases at J; junction bases unmatched: 3. Here the CDR3 DNA reads TGCGCCAGCAGCTTGGATGGGACAGTTAATGAAAAACTGTTTTTT. Protein: CASSLDGTVNEKLFF.